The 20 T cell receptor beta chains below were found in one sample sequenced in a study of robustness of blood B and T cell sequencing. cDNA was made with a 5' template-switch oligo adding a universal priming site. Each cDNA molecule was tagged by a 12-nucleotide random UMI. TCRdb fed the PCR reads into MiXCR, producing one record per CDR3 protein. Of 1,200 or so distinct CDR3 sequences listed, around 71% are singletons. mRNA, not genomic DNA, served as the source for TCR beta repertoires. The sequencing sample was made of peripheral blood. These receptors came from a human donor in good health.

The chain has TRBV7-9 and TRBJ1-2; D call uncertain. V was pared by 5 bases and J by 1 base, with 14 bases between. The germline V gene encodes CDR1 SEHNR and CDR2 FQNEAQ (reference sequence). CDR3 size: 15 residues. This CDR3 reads CASSPPRPNNYGYTF. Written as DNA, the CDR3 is TGTGCCAGCAGCCCACCCCGTCCAAATAACTATGGCTACACCTTC.

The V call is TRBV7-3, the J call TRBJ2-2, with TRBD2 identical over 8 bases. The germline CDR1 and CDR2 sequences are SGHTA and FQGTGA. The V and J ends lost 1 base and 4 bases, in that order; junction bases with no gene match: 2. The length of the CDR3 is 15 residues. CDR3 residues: CASSLNGGGTGELFF. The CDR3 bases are TGTGCCAGCAGCTTAAACGGGGGGGGCACCGGGGAGCTGTTTTTT.

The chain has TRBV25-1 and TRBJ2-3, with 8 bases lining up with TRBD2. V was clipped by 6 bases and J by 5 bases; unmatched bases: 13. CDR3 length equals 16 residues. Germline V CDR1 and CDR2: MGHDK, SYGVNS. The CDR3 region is CASSENRAGEGDTQYF. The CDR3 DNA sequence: TGTGCCAGCAGCGAAAACCGAGCGGGGGAGGGAGATACGCAGTATTTT.

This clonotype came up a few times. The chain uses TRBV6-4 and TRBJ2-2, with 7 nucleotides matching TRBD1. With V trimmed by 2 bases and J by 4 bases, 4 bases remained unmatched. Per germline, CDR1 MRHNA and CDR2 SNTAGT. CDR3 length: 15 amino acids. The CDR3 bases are TGTGCCAGCAGTGACGTGGCAGGGGGCACCGGGGAGCTGTTTTTT. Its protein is CASSDVAGGTGELFF.

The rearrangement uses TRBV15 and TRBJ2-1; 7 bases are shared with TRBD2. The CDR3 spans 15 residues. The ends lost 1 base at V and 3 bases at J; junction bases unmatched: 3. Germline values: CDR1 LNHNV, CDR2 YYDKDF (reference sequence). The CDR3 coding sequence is TGTGCCACCAGCAGAGTGGGGGGGGACTACAATGAGCAGTTCTTC. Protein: CATSRVGGDYNEQFF.

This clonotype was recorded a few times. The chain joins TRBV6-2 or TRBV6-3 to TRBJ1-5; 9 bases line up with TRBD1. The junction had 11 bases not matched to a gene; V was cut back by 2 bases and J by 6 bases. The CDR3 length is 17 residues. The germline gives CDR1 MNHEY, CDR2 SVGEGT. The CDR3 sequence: CASSYLLTGGRGQPQHF. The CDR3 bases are TGTGCCAGCAGTTACCTACTGACAGGGGGAAGGGGTCAGCCCCAGCATTTT.

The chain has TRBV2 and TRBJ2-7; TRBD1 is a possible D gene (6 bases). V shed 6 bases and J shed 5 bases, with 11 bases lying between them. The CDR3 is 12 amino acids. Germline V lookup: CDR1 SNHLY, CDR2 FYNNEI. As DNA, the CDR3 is TGTGCCAGCAGGACTACAGGGCACGAGCAGTACTTC. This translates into CASRTTGHEQYF.

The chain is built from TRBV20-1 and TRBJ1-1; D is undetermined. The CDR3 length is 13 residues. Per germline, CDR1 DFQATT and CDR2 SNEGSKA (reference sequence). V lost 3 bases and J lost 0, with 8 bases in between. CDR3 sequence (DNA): TGCAGTGCTAGTTGGCGTCTGAACACTGAAGCTTTCTTT. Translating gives CSASWRLNTEAFF.

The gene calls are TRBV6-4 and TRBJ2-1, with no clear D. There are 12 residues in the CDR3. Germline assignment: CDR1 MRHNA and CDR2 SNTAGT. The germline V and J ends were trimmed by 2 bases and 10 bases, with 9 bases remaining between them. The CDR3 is CASSDQGYEQFF. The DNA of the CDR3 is TGTGCCAGCAGTGACCAAGGGTACGAGCAGTTCTTC.

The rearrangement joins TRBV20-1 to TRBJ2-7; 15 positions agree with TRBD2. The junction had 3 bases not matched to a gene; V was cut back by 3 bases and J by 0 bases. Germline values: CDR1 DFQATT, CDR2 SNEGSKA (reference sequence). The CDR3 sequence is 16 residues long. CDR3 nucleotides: TGCAGTGCTAGGAGGACTAGCGGGGGGGCCTCCTACGAGCAGTACTTC. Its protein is CSARRTSGGASYEQYF.

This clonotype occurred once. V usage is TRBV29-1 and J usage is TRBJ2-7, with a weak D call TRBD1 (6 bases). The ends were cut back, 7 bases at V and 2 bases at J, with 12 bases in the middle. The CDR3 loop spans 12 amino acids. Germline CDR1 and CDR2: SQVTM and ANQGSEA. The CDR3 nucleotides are TGCAGCGCCCGACAGGAACCCTACGAGCAGTACTTC. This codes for CSARQEPYEQYF.

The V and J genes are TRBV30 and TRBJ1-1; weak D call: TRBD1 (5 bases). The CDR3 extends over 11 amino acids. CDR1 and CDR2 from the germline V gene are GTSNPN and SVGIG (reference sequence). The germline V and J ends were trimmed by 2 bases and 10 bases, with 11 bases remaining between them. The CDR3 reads CAWSLGRGAFF. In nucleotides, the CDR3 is TGTGCCTGGAGTCTGGGACGGGGAGCTTTCTTT. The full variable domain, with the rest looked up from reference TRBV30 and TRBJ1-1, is SQTIHQWPATLVQPVGSPLSLECTVEGTSNPNLYWYRQAAGRGLQLLFYSVGIGQISSEVPQNLSASRPQDRQFILSSKKLLLSDSGFYLCAWSLGRGAFFGQGTRLTVV.

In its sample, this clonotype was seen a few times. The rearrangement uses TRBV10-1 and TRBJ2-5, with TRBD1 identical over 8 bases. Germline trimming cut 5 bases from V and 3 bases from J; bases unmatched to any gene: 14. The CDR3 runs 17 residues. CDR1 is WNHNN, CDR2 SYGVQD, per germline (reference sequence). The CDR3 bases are TGCGCCAGCAGTTATGGACAGGGCATATACCTAAAAGAGACCCAGTACTTC. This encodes CASSYGQGIYLKETQYF.

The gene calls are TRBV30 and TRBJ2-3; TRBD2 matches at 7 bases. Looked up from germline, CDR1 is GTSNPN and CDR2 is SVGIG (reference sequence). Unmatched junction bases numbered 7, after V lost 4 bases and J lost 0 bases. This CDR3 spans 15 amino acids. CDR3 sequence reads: CAWTIGRGSTDTQYF. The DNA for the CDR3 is TGTGCCTGGACCATAGGGAGGGGAAGCACAGATACGCAGTATTTT.

The CDR3 sequence is CAITLQTGRDQPQHF. The CDR3 DNA sequence: TGTGCCATCACGTTACAGACAGGGAGGGATCAGCCCCAGCATTTT. V gene TRBV10-3 combines with J gene TRBJ1-5; TRBD1 matches 7 bases. The V and J ends lost 7 bases and 5 bases, in that order; junction bases with no gene match: 11. The germline V gene encodes CDR1 ENHRY and CDR2 SYGVKD. This CDR3 has 15 residues.

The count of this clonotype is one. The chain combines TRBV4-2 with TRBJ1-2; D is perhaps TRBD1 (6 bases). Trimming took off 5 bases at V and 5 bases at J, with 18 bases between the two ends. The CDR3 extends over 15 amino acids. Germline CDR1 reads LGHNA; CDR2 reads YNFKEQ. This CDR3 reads CASSGGQGLSYGYTF. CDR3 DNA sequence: TGTGCCAGCAGCGGGGGCCAGGGCCTCTCGTATGGCTACACCTTC.

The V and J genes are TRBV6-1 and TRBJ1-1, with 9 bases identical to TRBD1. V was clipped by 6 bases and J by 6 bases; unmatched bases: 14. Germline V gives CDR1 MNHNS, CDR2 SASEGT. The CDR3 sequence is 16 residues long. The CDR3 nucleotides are TGTGCCAGCAGCTCACAGGGGGCGCTGGCCGGGGCTGAAGCTTTCTTT. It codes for CASSSQGALAGAEAFF.

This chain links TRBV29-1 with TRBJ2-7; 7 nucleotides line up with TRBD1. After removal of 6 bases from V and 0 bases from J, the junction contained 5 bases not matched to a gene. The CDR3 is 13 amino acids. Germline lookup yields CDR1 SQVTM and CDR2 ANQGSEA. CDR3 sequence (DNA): TGCAGCGTGATGACAGGGAGCTCCTACGAGCAGTACTTC. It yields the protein CSVMTGSSYEQYF.

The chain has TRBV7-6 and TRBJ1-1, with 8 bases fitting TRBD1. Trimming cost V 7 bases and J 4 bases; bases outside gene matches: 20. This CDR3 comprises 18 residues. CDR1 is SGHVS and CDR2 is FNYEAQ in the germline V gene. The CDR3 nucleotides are TGTGCCAGCACCCTTAGAGGGCAGGGGGCTTTCGGAGCCACTGAAGCTTTCTTT. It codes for CASTLRGQGAFGATEAFF.

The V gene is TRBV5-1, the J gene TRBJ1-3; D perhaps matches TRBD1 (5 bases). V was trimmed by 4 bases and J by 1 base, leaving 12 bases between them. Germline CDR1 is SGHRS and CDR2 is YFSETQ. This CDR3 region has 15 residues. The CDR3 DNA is TGCGCCAGCAGCCGGGGGACTGAATCTGGAAACACCATATATTTT. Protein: CASSRGTESGNTIYF.